Described below is a single T cell receptor (beta chain) sequence and its context. Its antigen remains unidentified. These data originate in a study of cytomegalovirus exposure and HLA in healthy donors. Study findings and constraints: Most of the CMV-associated TCR beta chains (in a later analysis) appeared to be HLA-restricted. An Asian-associated ancestry cluster reportedly showed fewer N-insertions than the approximately 700-donor mean in a later analysis. No immune exposure information besides CMV serostatus was available.

Germline V gives CDR1 SGHDN, CDR2 FVKESK. Trimming shortened V by 4 bases and J by 4 bases, and 26 bases separated the two germline ends. There are 18 residues in the CDR3. Primers included in the PCR were 60 Vbeta and 13 Jbeta primers. Assay: immunoSEQ multiplex PCR; the TCRdb copy retains only in-frame clones and omits some. Among 90,000 to 140,000 clones listed, under 85% were seen once. Material for sequencing was PBMCs. The receptor comes from a woman aged 40 to 50 in good health and CMV-seropositive. This chain connects TRBV14 to TRBJ2-7; D possibly corresponds to TRBD2 (6 bases). In DNA form, the CDR3 reads TGTGCCAGCAGCCGCCACCCAAGGGGCGGGCGGGGTAGGTACGAGCAGTACTTC. Its protein is CASSRHPRGGRGRYEQYF.